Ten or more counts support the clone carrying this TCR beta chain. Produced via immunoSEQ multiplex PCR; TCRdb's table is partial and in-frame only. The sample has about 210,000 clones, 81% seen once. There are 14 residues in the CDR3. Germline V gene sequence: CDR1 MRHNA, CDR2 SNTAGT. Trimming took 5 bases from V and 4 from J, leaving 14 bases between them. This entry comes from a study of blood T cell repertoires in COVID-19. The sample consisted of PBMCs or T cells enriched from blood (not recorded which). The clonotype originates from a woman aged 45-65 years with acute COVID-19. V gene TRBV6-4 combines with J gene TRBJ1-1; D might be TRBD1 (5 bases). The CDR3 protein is CASSPGGGSTEAFF. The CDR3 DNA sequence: TGTGCCAGCAGTCCCGGTGGGGGGAGCACTGAAGCTTTCTTT.